These 18 T cell receptor beta chains were all obtained from the same sample, sequenced in a study of identical twins (dated by TCRdb to 2016 to 2017). To prepare the library, 5' RACE was applied. Sequenced on an Illumina HiSeq 2000. The public reads were run again by TCRdb, first through fastp at Q25 and then through MiXCR, and only productive beta chains were kept. Each CDR3 protein gets just one entry, which takes the most common genes and DNA from the rows behind it. The sample table contains around 960,000 distinct CDR3 sequences; only one count was recorded for around 12% of them. The ten largest make up 1.5% to 2% of the sample. The sample also formed part of further work on yellow fever vaccine responses in identical twins.

Input material: PBMCs. These receptors originate from a woman between 18 and 30 years old in good health.

The chain employs TRBV5-8 and TRBJ2-5; 13 nucleotides match TRBD2. The V gene end was trimmed by 4 bases and the J gene end by 9 bases; junction bases not matched to a gene: 6. The CDR3 is 14 amino acids. Germline-derived CDR1 and CDR2 are SGHTS and YDEGEE. The CDR3 is CASSRTSGSGAQYF. The CDR3 bases are TGTGCCAGCAGCCGGACTAGCGGGAGCGGAGCCCAGTACTTC.

V and J are TRBV20-1 and TRBJ1-4, with a weak D call TRBD1 (6 bases). Germline V gene sequence: CDR1 DFQATT, CDR2 SNEGSKA (reference sequence). The V end lost 4 bases, the J end lost 6 bases, and 18 bases lay between the germline ends. The CDR3 sequence is 15 residues long. CDR3 region: CSATLRTGAHEKLFF. In nucleotides, the CDR3 is TGCAGTGCTACCCTTCGTACGGGGGCGCATGAAAAACTGTTTTTT.

This clonotype was seen only a few times. The rearrangement joins TRBV5-1 to TRBJ1-2; no reliable D call. The CDR3 loop spans 15 amino acids. Deletions cut 0 bases from V and 3 bases from J, with 12 bases between. CDR1 is SGHRS, CDR2 YFSETQ, per germline. The CDR3 here is CASSLAGRTHYGYTF. CDR3 DNA sequence: TGCGCCAGCAGCTTGGCCGGGCGGACTCACTATGGCTACACCTTC.

The chain employs TRBV7-2 and TRBJ2-7; 12 nucleotides align to TRBD2. This CDR3 contains 15 residues. In germline, CDR1 is SGHTA, CDR2 FQGNSA. With 4 bases clipped from V and 6 bases from J, the junction kept 7 bases outside the gene matches. CDR3 bases: TGTGCCAGCAGCTGGCTAGCGGGAGGGCTGGGCGAGCAGTACTTC. Its protein product is CASSWLAGGLGEQYF.

The sample holds many counts of this clonotype. The genes are TRBV12-3 or TRBV12-4 and TRBJ2-6; D unclear. The CDR3 is 16 residues long. V lost 3 bases and J lost 4, with 13 bases in between. The CDR3 loop is CASSLIGAAGANVLTF. The CDR3 DNA sequence: TGTGCCAGCAGTTTGATTGGAGCCGCGGGGGCCAACGTCCTGACTTTC.

This clonotype has only a few counts. The V gene is TRBV15, the J gene TRBJ2-5; 7 bases line up with TRBD2. Germline assignment: CDR1 LNHNV and CDR2 YYDKDF (reference sequence). CDR3 length: 16 amino acids. Losses at the gene ends were 1 base for V and 1 base for J; bases not matched to a gene: 6. DNA of the CDR3: TGTGCCACCAGCAGAGCCCTAGGCGGGGGCCAAGAGACCCAGTACTTC. It is translated as CATSRALGGGQETQYF.

This clonotype has more than one count but fewer than ten. J is TRBJ1-2 and V is TRBV20-1, with a weak D call TRBD1 (6 bases). V gave up 2 bases and J gave up 6 bases, with 13 bases separating them. CDR3 size: 13 residues. Germline V gene data show CDR1 as DFQATT and CDR2 as SNEGSKA (reference sequence). The CDR3 region is CSARSTGKDGYTF. CDR3 bases: TGCAGTGCTAGATCTACAGGGAAAGATGGCTACACCTTC.

This clonotype was observed a few times. The rearrangement uses TRBV10-3 and TRBJ2-5; D possibly uses TRBD1 or TRBD2 (6 bases each). The CDR3 consists of 13 residues. The germline V and J ends were trimmed by 7 bases and 5 bases, with 14 bases remaining between them. Germline V lookup: CDR1 ENHRY, CDR2 SYGVKD. CDR3 DNA: TGTGCCATCACGGCCTCCGGGGGCGAGACCCAGTACTTC. As protein: CAITASGGETQYF.

This clonotype was observed a handful of times. This chain joins TRBV12-3 or TRBV12-4 and TRBJ1-2; TRBD1 might be the D (6 bases). CDR3 length equals 13 residues. The ends were cut back, 3 bases at V and 6 bases at J, with 11 bases in the middle. The CDR3 sequence is CASSFWDTNGYTF. The DNA of the CDR3 is TGTGCCAGCAGTTTTTGGGACACCAATGGCTACACCTTC.

In the case of this clonotype: A much larger clone sits a single nucleotide away, making a read error possible. The chain has TRBV5-5 and TRBJ2-3; D is uncertain. The germline CDR1 and CDR2 sequences are SGHKS and YYEKEE (reference sequence). V dropped 4 bases and J dropped 6 bases, with 9 bases sitting between them. The CDR3 is 12 residues long. The CDR3 loop reads CASSTTEDTQYF. The CDR3 DNA reads TGTGCCAGCAGCACAACCGAGGATACGCAGTATTTT.

For the CDR3, the DNA is TGTGCCACCAGCAGAGATTCGGGGGGCAAGGTCATTCAGTACTTC. Amino acids: CATSRDSGGKVIQYF. The genes are TRBV15 and TRBJ2-4, with D possibly TRBD2 on 7 matching bases. This CDR3 comprises 15 residues. Trimming took 0 bases from V and 9 from J, leaving 15 bases between them. CDR1 LNHNV and CDR2 YYDKDF come from the germline V gene (reference sequence).

There are a few counts of this clonotype. The V and J genes are TRBV10-1 and TRBJ2-1, with 8 nucleotides matching TRBD2. Germline lookup yields CDR1 WNHNN and CDR2 SYGVQD (reference sequence). With 3 bases clipped from V and 3 bases from J, the junction kept 10 bases outside the gene matches. This CDR3 is built from 17 residues. The CDR3 loop is CASSDFLNSGGYNEQFF. The CDR3 DNA reads as TGCGCCAGCAGTGACTTTCTCAACAGCGGGGGCTACAATGAGCAGTTCTTC.

The chain combines TRBV7-9 with TRBJ1-1; D gene uncertain. The V gene lost 0 bases and the J gene lost 6 bases, with 14 bases spanning the gap. Germline values: CDR1 SEHNR, CDR2 FQNEAQ (reference sequence). CDR3 length: 15 amino acids. In DNA, the CDR3 is TGTGCCAGCAGCTTAGCGGGAGCGGGAAGGGCTGAAGCTTTCTTT. It translates to CASSLAGAGRAEAFF.

Ten or more counts support this clonotype. The CDR3 coding sequence is TGCAGTGCTAGAGGGTCCCAGGGTGACGCCGGGGAGCTGTTTTTT. Protein sequence: CSARGSQGDAGELFF. The chain carries TRBV20-1 and TRBJ2-2; D might be TRBD1 (5 bases). Trimming left V 1 base short and J 6 bases short, with 15 bases between. The germline V gene encodes CDR1 DFQATT and CDR2 SNEGSKA (reference sequence). The CDR3 is 15 residues long.

This clonotype appeared many times. V gene TRBV10-3 combines with J gene TRBJ2-1; D is unclear. The germline CDR1 and CDR2 sequences are ENHRY and SYGVKD. V was shortened by 4 bases and J by 4 bases, with 2 bases between the two germline ends. The CDR3 loop spans 11 amino acids. The CDR3, as DNA: TGTGCCATCAGTGTATACAATGAGCAGTTCTTC. Its protein product is CAISVYNEQFF.

The genes are TRBV20-1 and TRBJ2-5, with TRBD2 matching 10 bases. Germline V gives CDR1 DFQATT, CDR2 SNEGSKA (reference sequence). The CDR3 covers 15 residues. The junction had 6 bases not matched to a gene; V was cut back by 3 bases and J by 2 bases. The DNA for the CDR3 is TGCAGTGCTAGGAATCTAGCGGGGGCTCAAGAGACCCAGTACTTC. Protein product: CSARNLAGAQETQYF.

The chain employs TRBV12-3 or TRBV12-4 and TRBJ2-7; 12 bases are a match to TRBD2. The CDR3 sequence is 18 residues long. The ends lost 4 bases at V and 0 bases at J; junction bases unmatched: 10. The CDR3: CASSCATVTSGSSYEQYF. The CDR3 DNA is TGTGCCAGCAGTTGCGCAACTGTGACTAGCGGGAGCTCCTACGAGCAGTACTTC.

This sequence joins TRBV20-1 and TRBJ2-5; no firm D call. This CDR3 has 14 amino acids. The germline gives CDR1 DFQATT, CDR2 SNEGSKA (reference sequence). V was clipped by 1 base and J by 4 bases, with 13 bases between them. The CDR3 DNA reads as TGCAGTGCTAGAGGGCCGCAAGAAGGAGAGACCCAGTACTTC. Its translation: CSARGPQEGETQYF.